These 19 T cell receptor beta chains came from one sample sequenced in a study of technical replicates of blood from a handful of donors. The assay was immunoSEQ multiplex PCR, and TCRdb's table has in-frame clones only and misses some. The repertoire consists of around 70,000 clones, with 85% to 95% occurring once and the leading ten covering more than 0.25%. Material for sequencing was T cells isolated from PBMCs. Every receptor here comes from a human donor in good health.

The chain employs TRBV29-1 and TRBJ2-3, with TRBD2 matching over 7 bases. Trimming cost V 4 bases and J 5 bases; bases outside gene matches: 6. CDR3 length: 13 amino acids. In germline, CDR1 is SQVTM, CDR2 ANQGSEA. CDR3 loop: CSVGDYLGDTQYF. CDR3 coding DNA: TGCAGCGTTGGGGACTATCTAGGAGATACGCAGTATTTT.

CDR3 region: CASSDPPGQTTGELFF. For the CDR3, the DNA is TGTGCCAGCAGTGACCCGCCGGGACAGACTACGGGGGAGCTGTTTTTT. The chain employs TRBV28 and TRBJ2-2; 7 bases map to TRBD1. The CDR3 covers 16 residues. Germline values: CDR1 MDHEN, CDR2 SYDVKM. J gave up 8 bases and V 5 bases, and 14 bases lay outside the gene matches.

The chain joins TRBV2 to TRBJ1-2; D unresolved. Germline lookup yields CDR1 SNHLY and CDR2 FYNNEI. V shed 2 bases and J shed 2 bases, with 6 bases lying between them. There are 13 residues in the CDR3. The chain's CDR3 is CASSEQRNYGYTF. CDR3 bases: TGTGCCAGCAGTGAACAGCGCAACTATGGCTACACCTTC.

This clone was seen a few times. The CDR3 DNA reads TGCGCCAGCAGTCCTACAGGGCGCAATTCACCCCTCCACTTT. This sequence encodes CASSPTGRNSPLHF. The chain has TRBV10-1 and TRBJ1-6; D is perhaps TRBD1 (6 bases). The germline V gene has CDR1 WNHNN and CDR2 SYGVQD (reference sequence). The CDR3 has 14 amino acids. With 5 bases removed from V and 7 bases from J, the gap between germline ends came to 12 bases.

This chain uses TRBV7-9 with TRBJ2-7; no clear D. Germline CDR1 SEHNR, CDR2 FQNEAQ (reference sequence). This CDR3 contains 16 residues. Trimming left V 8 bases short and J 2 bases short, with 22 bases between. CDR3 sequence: CASASLGLGFPYEQYF. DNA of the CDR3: TGTGCCAGCGCCTCCCTGGGCCTTGGGTTCCCCTACGAGCAGTACTTC.

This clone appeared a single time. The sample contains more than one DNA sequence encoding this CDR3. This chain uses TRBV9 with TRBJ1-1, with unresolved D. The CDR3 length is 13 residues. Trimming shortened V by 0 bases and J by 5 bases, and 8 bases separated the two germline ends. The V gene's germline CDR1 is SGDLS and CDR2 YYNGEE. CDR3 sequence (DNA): TGTGCCAGCAGCGTAGGAGGAAGGACTGAAGCTTTCTTT. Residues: CASSVGGRTEAFF.

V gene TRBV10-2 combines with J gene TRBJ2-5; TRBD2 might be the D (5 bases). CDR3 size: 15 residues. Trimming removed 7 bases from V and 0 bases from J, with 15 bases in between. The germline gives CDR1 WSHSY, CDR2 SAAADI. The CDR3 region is CASNVTVGNQETQYF. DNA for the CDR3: TGCGCCAGCAACGTAACTGTCGGGAACCAAGAGACCCAGTACTTC.

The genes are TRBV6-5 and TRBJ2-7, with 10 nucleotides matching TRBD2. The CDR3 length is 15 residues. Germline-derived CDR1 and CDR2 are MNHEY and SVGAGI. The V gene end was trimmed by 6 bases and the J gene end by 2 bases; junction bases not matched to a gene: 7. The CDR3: CASRPTSGSAYEQYF. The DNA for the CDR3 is TGTGCCAGCAGGCCGACTAGCGGGTCTGCCTACGAGCAGTACTTC.

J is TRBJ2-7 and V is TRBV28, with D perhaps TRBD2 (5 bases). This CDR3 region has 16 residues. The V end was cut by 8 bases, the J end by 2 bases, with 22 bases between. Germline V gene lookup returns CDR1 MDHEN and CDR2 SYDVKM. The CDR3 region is CASGSKSRGSPYEQYF. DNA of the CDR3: TGTGCCAGCGGCTCGAAAAGCCGAGGGAGTCCCTACGAGCAGTACTTC.

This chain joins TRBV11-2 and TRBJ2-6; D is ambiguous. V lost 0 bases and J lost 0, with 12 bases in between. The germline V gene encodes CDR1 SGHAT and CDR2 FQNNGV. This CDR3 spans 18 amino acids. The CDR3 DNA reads TGTGCCAGCAGCTTAGATATGTTTCGGTCCTCTGGGGCCAACGTCCTGACTTTC. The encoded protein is CASSLDMFRSSGANVLTF. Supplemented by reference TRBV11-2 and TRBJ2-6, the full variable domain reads EAGVAQSPRYKIIEKRQSVAFWCNPISGHATLYWYQQILGQGPKLLIQFQNNGVVDDSQLPKDRFSAERLKGVDSTLKIQPAKLEDSAVYLCASSLDMFRSSGANVLTFGAGSRLTVL.

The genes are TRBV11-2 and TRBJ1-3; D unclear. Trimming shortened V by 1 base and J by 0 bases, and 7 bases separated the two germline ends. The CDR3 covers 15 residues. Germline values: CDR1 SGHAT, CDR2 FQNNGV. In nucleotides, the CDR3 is TGTGCCAGCAGCTTAGGGTCGAGCTCTGGAAACACCATATATTTT. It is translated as CASSLGSSSGNTIYF. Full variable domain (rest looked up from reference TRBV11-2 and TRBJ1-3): EAGVAQSPRYKIIEKRQSVAFWCNPISGHATLYWYQQILGQGPKLLIQFQNNGVVDDSQLPKDRFSAERLKGVDSTLKIQPAKLEDSAVYLCASSLGSSSGNTIYFGEGSWLTVV.

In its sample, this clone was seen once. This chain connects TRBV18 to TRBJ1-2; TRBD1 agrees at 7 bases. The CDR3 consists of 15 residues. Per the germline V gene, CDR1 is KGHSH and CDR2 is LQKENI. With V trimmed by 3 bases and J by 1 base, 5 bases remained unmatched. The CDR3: CASSPTGTINYGYTF. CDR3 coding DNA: TGTGCCAGCTCACCGACAGGGACGATTAACTATGGCTACACCTTC.

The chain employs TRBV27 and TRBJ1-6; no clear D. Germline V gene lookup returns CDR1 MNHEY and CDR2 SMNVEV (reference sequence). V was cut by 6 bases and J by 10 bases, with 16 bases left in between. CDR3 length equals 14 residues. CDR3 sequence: CASSPDYVGSPLHF. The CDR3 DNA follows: TGTGCCAGCAGCCCGGACTATGTAGGGTCACCCCTCCACTTT.

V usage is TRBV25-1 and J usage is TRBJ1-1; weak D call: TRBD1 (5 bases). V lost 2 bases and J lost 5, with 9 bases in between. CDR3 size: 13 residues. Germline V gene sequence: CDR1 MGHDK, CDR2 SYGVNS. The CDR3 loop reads CASSEQWTTEAFF. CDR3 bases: TGTGCCAGCAGTGAACAATGGACAACTGAAGCTTTCTTT.

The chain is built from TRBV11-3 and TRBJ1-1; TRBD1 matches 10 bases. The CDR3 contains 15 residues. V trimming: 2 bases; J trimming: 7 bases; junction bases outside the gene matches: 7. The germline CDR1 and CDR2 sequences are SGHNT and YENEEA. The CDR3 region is CASSLSGQGTNEAFF. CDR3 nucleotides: TGTGCCAGCAGCTTATCGGGACAGGGGACCAATGAAGCTTTCTTT.

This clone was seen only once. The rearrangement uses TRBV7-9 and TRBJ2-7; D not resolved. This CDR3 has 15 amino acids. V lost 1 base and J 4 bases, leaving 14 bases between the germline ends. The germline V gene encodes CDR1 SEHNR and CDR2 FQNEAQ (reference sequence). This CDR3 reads CASSLEPGTDYEQYF. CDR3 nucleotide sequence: TGTGCCAGCAGCTTAGAGCCAGGAACTGATTACGAGCAGTACTTC. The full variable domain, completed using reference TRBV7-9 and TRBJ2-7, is DTGVSQNPRHKITKRGQNVTFRCDPISEHNRLYWYRQTLGQGPEFLTYFQNEAQLEKSRLLSDRFSAERPKGSFSTLEIQRTEQGDSAMYLCASSLEPGTDYEQYFGPGTRLTVT.

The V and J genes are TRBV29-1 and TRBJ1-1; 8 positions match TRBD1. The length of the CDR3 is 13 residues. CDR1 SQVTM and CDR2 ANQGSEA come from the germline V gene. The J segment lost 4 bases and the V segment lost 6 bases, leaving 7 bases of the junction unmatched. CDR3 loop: CSVERGTGTEAFF. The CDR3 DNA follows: TGCAGCGTCGAAAGGGGGACAGGCACTGAAGCTTTCTTT.

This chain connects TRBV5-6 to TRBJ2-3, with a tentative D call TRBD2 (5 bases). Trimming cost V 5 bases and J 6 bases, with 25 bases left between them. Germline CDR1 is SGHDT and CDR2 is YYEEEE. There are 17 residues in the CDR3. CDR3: CASRAAIVPLKGDTQYF. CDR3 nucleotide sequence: TGTGCCAGCAGAGCGGCCATCGTGCCACTAAAAGGGGATACGCAGTATTTT.

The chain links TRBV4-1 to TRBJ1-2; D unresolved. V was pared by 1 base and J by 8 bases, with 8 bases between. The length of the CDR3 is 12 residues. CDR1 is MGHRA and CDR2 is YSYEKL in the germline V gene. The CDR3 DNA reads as TGCGCCAGCAGCCAAGGCGCCCGGGGCTACACCTTC. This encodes CASSQGARGYTF.